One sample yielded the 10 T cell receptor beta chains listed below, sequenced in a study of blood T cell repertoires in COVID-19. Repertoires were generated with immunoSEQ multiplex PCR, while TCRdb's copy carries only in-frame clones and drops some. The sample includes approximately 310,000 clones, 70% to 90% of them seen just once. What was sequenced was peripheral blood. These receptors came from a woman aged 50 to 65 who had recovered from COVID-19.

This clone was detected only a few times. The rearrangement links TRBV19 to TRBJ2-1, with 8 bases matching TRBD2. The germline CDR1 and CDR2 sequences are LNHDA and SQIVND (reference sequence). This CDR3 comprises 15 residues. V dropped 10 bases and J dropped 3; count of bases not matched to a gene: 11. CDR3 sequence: CATSLTGGIYNEQFF. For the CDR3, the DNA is TGTGCCACTTCATTAACGGGGGGGATCTACAATGAGCAGTTCTTC.

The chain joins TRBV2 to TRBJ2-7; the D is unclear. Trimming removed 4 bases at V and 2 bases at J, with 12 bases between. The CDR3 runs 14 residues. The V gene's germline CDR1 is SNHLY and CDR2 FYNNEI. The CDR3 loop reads CASSVIHGAYEQYF. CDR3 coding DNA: TGTGCCAGCAGTGTCATCCACGGTGCCTACGAGCAGTACTTC.

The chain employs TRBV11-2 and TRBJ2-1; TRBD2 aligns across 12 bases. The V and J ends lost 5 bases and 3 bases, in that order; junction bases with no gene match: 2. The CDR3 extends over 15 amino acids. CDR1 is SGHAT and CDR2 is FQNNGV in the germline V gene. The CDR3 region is CASSRTSGVYNEQFF. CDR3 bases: TGTGCCAGCAGCCGGACTAGCGGGGTCTACAATGAGCAGTTCTTC.

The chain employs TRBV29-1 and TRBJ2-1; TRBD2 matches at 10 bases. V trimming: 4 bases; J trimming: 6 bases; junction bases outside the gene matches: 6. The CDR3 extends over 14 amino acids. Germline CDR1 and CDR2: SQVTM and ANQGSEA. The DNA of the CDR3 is TGCAGCGTTGTCTCTAGCGGGGGAGGCAATGAGCAGTTCTTC. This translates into CSVVSSGGGNEQFF.

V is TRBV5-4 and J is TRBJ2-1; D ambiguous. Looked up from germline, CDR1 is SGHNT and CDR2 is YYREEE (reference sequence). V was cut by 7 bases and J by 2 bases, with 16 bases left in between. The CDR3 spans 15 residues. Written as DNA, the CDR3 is TGTGCCAGCCCGAGAGAGACTGTGACCTACAATGAGCAGTTCTTC. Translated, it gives CASPRETVTYNEQFF.

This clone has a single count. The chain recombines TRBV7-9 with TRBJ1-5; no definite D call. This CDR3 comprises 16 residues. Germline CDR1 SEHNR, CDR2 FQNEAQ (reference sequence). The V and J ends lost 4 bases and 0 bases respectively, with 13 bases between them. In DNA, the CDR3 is TGTGCCAGCAGCTCTCGGGATTCGAATAGCAATCAGCCCCAGCATTTT. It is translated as CASSSRDSNSNQPQHF.

The CDR3 is CASSQDGTRGDTQYF. CDR3 bases: TGCGCCAGCAGCCAAGATGGGACGCGGGGAGATACGCAGTATTTT. The J gene is TRBJ2-3, the V gene TRBV4-1, with D possibly being TRBD2 (6 bases). The CDR3 sequence is 15 residues long. The ends were cut back, 0 bases at V and 5 bases at J, with 12 bases in the middle. Germline CDR1 reads MGHRA; CDR2 reads YSYEKL.

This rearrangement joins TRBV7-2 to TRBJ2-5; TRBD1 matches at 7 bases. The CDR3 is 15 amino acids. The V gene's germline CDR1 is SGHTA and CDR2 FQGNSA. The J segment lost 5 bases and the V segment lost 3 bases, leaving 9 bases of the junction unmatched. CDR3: CASSFGTALSETQYF. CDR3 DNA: TGTGCCAGCAGCTTCGGGACAGCGTTATCGGAGACCCAGTACTTC.

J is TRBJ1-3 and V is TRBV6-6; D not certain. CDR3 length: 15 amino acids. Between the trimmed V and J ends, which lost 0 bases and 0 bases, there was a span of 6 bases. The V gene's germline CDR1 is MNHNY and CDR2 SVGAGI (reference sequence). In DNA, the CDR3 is TGTGCCAGCAGTTACTCGAGGGACTCTGGAAACACCATATATTTT. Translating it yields CASSYSRDSGNTIYF.

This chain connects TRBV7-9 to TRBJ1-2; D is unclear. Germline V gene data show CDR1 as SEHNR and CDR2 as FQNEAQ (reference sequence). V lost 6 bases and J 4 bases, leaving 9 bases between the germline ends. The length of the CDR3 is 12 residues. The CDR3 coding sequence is TGTGCCAGCAGTATCGCGTCCTATGGCTACACCTTC. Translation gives CASSIASYGYTF.